This T cell receptor beta chain emerged from a study of blood T cells in healthy people across ages. CDR1 and CDR2 from the germline V gene are KGHSH and LQKENI. The J segment lost 0 bases and the V segment lost 3 bases, leaving 7 bases of the junction unmatched. The CDR3 has 18 residues. Alongside a J-beta primer mix, a sample-barcoded 5' primer served in a second PCR lasting 7 to 11 cycles. Each cDNA molecule was tagged by a template-switch adaptor that had 12 random nucleotides. Each CDR3 protein is one row after TCRdb ran MiXCR on the 5' RACE reads. The sample carries around 780,000 distinct CDR3 sequences, approximately 24% recorded once. A further study also used this sample, focusing on T cells of mothers and their children.

This TCR derives from a boy younger than 18 in good health. Sequences were obtained from blood. The V and J genes are TRBV18 and TRBJ2-1; 11 bases agree with TRBD2. The CDR3 DNA sequence: TGTGCCAGCTCACCCGGGACTAGCGGACTCAGCTCCTACAATGAGCAGTTCTTC. Translated, it gives CASSPGTSGLSSYNEQFF.